The next 10 T cell receptor beta chains were all read from a single sample in a study of human T cells and chemical hapten exposure. In TCRdb, the RACE reads were re-called with MiXCR into one record per CDR3 protein. Found here are under 400,000 distinct CDR3 sequences, 5.1% of them singletons; the top ten hold 2.6%. Described time point: pre-sensitization, week 0. Treatment indicated: therapeutic diphenylcyclopropenone sensitization with weekly scalp DPC. The material sequenced was whole blood, taken in connection with sensitization to the hapten diphenylcyclopropenone (DPC). These receptors all come from a woman aged 50 to 60 with alopecia areata. Some clones in this sample may be carry-over from other donors' samples.

This clonotype has a handful of counts. V is TRBV12-3 or TRBV12-4 and J is TRBJ2-1; 9 positions match TRBD2. Unmatched junction bases numbered 13, after V lost 6 bases and J lost 7 bases. CDR3 length equals 16 residues. CDR3 nucleotide sequence: TGTGCCAGCAGATCTACTGCGGGAGGGCCGCGGAATGAGCAGTTCTTC. This sequence encodes CASRSTAGGPRNEQFF.

This clonotype has more than one count but fewer than ten. The rearrangement links TRBV10-3 to TRBJ1-5; D call uncertain. The CDR3 is made up of 12 amino acids. V shed 3 bases and J shed 4 bases, with 4 bases lying between them. Per the germline V gene, CDR1 is ENHRY and CDR2 is SYGVKD. CDR3 DNA: TGTGCCATCAGTGAAAATAATCAGCCCCAGCATTTT. Translated, it gives CAISENNQPQHF.

This clonotype was recorded many times. J is TRBJ2-5 and V is TRBV5-1; maybe TRBD2 (7 bases). Trimming left V 0 bases short and J 5 bases short, with 17 bases between. This CDR3 contains 16 residues. CDR1 is SGHRS and CDR2 is YFSETQ in the germline V gene. The CDR3, as DNA: TGCGCCAGCAGCTTGGCGGATGGGGGGGCGGCGGAGACCCAGTACTTC. It translates to CASSLADGGAAETQYF.

This clonotype has ten or more counts. The chain employs TRBV7-9 and TRBJ2-5; D is unclear. V was clipped by 5 bases and J by 2 bases, with 12 bases between them. The CDR3 is 14 amino acids. The germline V gene encodes CDR1 SEHNR and CDR2 FQNEAQ (reference sequence). As DNA, the CDR3 is TGTGCCAGCAGCACGCGGACGCCTCAAGAGACCCAGTACTTC. Residues: CASSTRTPQETQYF.

This clonotype was detected only a few times. The chain carries TRBV6-2 or TRBV6-3 and TRBJ1-6; no firm D call. The CDR3 covers 17 residues. Germline CDR1 is MNHEY and CDR2 is SVGEGT. Trimming took off 2 bases at V and 10 bases at J, with 21 bases between the two ends. CDR3 residues: CASSYPPGRTGRSPLHF. CDR3 nucleotides: TGTGCCAGCAGTTACCCCCCAGGACGGACCGGGCGCTCACCCCTCCACTTT.

The V and J genes are TRBV6-2 or TRBV6-3 and TRBJ1-1; TRBD1 matches at 7 bases. Germline V gene sequence: CDR1 MNHEY, CDR2 SVGEGT. CDR3 size: 14 residues. With 4 bases clipped from V and 4 bases from J, the junction kept 6 bases outside the gene matches. The CDR3 nucleotides read TGTGCCAGCAGTTGGCGACAGGGCCCCACTGAAGCTTTCTTT. Translating gives CASSWRQGPTEAFF.

This clonotype was recorded many times. This rearrangement joins TRBV28 to TRBJ2-2; D is uncertain. The CDR3 sequence is 14 residues long. Germline V lookup: CDR1 MDHEN, CDR2 SYDVKM. V was trimmed by 6 bases and J by 5 bases, leaving 13 bases between them. The CDR3 reads CASSQRAETGELFF. Here the CDR3 DNA reads TGTGCCAGCAGCCAGCGCGCAGAAACCGGGGAGCTGTTTTTT.

The gene calls are TRBV7-2 and TRBJ1-1; no definite D call. Germline CDR1 is SGHTA and CDR2 is FQGNSA. CDR3 length equals 13 residues. The V end was cut by 4 bases, the J end by 7 bases, with 13 bases between. CDR3 DNA: TGTGCCAGCAGCTCCATCCCAGGAGGTGAAGCTTTCTTT. It encodes CASSSIPGGEAFF.

This clonotype was found many times. The chain recombines TRBV7-2 with TRBJ1-6, with D unresolved. CDR1 and CDR2 (germline): SGHTA, FQGNSA. The germline V and J ends were trimmed by 0 bases and 6 bases, with 6 bases remaining between them. The CDR3 runs to 14 residues. The CDR3 loop is CASSLASTNSPLHF. The CDR3 DNA follows: TGTGCCAGCAGCTTAGCGAGCACTAATTCACCCCTCCACTTT.

The chain carries TRBV6-5 and TRBJ1-2; D is perhaps TRBD1 (5 bases). Germline assignment: CDR1 MNHEY and CDR2 SVGAGI. The V end was cut by 7 bases, the J end by 4 bases, with 10 bases between. This CDR3 region has 12 residues. CDR3 loop: CASTQGLYGYTF. The CDR3 bases are TGTGCCAGCACCCAGGGCCTCTATGGCTACACCTTC.